These T cell receptor beta chains were read from a single sample in a study of shared clonotypes between healthy human individuals. The method was immunoSEQ multiplex PCR; TCRdb's version includes in-frame clones alone and lacks a portion of them. The sample comprises about 1.4 million clones, roughly 95% of which are singletons, and approximately 1.1% rests with the top ten. Sequenced: naive CD4+ T cells sorted from blood. The receptors derive from a man aged 25 to 40 in good health. Both conserved end residues are part of each CDR3. D genes are given only for firm matches. Expanded clones get a size class; other rows say once, few or many, or leave the size out.

v_gene: TRBV11-2; abundance: -; j_gene: TRBJ2-3; d_gene: -; CDR3nt: TGTGCCAGCAGCTTAGAGCCCCCTCCCGCAGGAAGCACAGATACGCAGTATTTT; CDR3aa: CASSLEPPPAGSTDTQYF
v_gene: TRBV7-2; abundance: -; j_gene: TRBJ2-7; d_gene: -; CDR3nt: TGTGCCAGCAGCTCCCTCGGGTCCTACGAGCAGTACTTC; CDR3aa: CASSSLGSYEQYF
v_gene: TRBV5-4; abundance: once; j_gene: TRBJ2-7; d_gene: TRBD2; CDR3nt: TGTGCCAGCAGCTTAGCGGGAGTAGTCCACGAGCAGTACTTC; CDR3aa: CASSLAGVVHEQYF
v_gene: TRBV11-3; abundance: -; j_gene: TRBJ2-2; d_gene: -; CDR3nt: TGTGCCAGCAGCTTAAGGGGTAACACCGGGGAGCTGTTTTTT; CDR3aa: CASSLRGNTGELFF
v_gene: TRBV7-8; abundance: -; j_gene: TRBJ2-1; d_gene: -; CDR3nt: TGTGCCAGCAGCTTAGGCTCGGGAGTGAGGTTCAATGAGCAGTTCTTC; CDR3aa: CASSLGSGVRFNEQFF
v_gene: TRBV7-8; abundance: -; j_gene: TRBJ2-7; d_gene: -; CDR3nt: TGTGCCAGCAGCTTAGCTCCTAAGAGCTCCTACGAGCAGTACTTC; CDR3aa: CASSLAPKSSYEQYF
v_gene: TRBV7-2; abundance: -; j_gene: TRBJ2-1; d_gene: TRBD2; CDR3nt: TGTGCCAGCAGCTTAGGAGTTCTAGGCGGGAGGGCCGGGTTCTATGAGCAGTTCTTC; CDR3aa: CASSLGVLGGRAGFYEQFF
v_gene: TRBV19; abundance: -; j_gene: TRBJ1-5; d_gene: TRBD1; CDR3nt: TGTGCCAGTAGTATAGAGGGGACAGGGGTTCAGCCCCAGCATTTT; CDR3aa: CASSIEGTGVQPQHF
v_gene: TRBV5-1; abundance: -; j_gene: TRBJ2-3; d_gene: -; CDR3nt: TGCGCCAACAAGAAGGACAGCCACACAGATACGCAGTATTTT; CDR3aa: CANKKDSHTDTQYF
v_gene: TRBV7-3; abundance: -; j_gene: TRBJ1-2; d_gene: -; CDR3nt: TGTGCCAGCAGCTTAGACCCTTTTAACTATGGCTACACCTTC; CDR3aa: CASSLDPFNYGYTF